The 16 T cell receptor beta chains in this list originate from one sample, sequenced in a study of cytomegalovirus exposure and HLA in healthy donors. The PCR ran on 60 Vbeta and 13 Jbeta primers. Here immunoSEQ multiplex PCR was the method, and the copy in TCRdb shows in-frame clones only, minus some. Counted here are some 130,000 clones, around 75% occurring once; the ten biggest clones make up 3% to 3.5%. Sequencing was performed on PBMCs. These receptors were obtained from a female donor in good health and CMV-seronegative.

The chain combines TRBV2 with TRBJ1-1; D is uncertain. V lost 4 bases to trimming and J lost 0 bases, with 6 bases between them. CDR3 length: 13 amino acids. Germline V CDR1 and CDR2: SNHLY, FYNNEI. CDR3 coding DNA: TGTGCCAGCAGTGCTCAGATGAACACTGAAGCTTTCTTT. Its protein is CASSAQMNTEAFF.

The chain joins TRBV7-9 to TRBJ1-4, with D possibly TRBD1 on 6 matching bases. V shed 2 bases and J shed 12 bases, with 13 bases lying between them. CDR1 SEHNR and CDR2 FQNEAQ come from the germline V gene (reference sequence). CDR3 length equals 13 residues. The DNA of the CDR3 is TGTGCCAGCAGCTTAAGGGGGTATGCGGAACTGTTTTTT. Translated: CASSLRGYAELFF.

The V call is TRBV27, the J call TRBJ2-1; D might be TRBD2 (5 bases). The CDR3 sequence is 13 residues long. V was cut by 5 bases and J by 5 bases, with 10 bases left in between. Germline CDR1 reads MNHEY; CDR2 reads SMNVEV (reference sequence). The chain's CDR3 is CASSTRGDNEQFF. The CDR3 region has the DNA TGTGCCAGCAGTACCCGGGGAGACAATGAGCAGTTCTTC.

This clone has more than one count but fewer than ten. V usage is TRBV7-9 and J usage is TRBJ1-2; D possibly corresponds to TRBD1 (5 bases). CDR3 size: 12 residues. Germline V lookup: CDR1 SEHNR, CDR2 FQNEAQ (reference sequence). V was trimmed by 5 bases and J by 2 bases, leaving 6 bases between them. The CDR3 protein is CASSRTNYGYTF. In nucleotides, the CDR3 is TGTGCCAGCAGCAGGACAAACTATGGCTACACCTTC.

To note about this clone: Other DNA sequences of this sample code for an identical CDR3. CDR3: CASSISGGHYGYTF. CDR3 DNA sequence: TGTGCCAGCAGCATTTCAGGGGGCCACTATGGCTACACCTTC. The V and J genes are TRBV5-6 and TRBJ1-2; TRBD1 matches at 8 bases. Germline assignment: CDR1 SGHDT and CDR2 YYEEEE. The V and J ends lost 4 bases and 3 bases, in that order; junction bases with no gene match: 5. The CDR3 loop spans 14 amino acids.

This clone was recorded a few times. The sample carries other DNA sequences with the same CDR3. Here the CDR3 DNA reads TGTGCCAGCAGCTTAGAAGGGGCCGGGGAGCTGTTTTTT. Its protein is CASSLEGAGELFF. The chain uses TRBV7-9 and TRBJ2-2; perhaps TRBD1 as D (5 bases). V lost 1 base and J lost 6, with 6 bases in between. This CDR3 region has 13 residues. Germline CDR1 SEHNR, CDR2 FQNEAQ (reference sequence).

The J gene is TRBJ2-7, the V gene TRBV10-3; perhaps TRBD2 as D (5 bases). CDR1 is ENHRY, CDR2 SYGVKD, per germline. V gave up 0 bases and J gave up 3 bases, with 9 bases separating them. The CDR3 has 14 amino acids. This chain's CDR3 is CAISESGTSYEQYF. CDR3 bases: TGTGCCATCAGTGAGTCCGGAACTAGCTACGAGCAGTACTTC.

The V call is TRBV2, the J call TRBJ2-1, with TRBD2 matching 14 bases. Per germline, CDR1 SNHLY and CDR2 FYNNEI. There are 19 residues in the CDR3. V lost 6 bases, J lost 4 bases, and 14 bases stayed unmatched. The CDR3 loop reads CASSQVGLAGEGFYNEQFF. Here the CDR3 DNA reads TGTGCCAGCAGCCAAGTGGGACTAGCGGGAGAGGGGTTTTACAATGAGCAGTTCTTC.

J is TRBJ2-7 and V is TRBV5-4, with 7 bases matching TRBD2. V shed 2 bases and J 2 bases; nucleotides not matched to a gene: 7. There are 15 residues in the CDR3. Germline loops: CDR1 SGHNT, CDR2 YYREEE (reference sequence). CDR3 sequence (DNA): TGTGCCAGCAGCTTCCGGGACTACCCCACCTACGAGCAGTACTTC. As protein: CASSFRDYPTYEQYF.

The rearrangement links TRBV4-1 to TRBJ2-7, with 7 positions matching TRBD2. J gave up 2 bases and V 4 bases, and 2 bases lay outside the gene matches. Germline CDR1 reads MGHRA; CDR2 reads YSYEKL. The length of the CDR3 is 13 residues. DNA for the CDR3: TGCGCCAGCAGCCCCGGGACTACCTACGAGCAGTACTTC. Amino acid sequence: CASSPGTTYEQYF.

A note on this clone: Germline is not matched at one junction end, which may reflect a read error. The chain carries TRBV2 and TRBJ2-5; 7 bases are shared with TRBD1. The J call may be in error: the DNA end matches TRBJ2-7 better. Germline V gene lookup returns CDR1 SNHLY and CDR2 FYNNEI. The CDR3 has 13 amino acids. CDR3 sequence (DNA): TGTGCCAGCAGAGAAGGACAGGCCTACGAGCAGTACTTC. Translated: CASREGQAYEQYF.

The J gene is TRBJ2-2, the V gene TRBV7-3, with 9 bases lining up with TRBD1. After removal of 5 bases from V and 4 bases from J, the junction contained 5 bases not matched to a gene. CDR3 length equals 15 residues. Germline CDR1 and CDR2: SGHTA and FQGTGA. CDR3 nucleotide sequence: TGTGCCAGCAGCCGAGACAGGGGGGGCACCGGGGAGCTGTTTTTT. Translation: CASSRDRGGTGELFF.

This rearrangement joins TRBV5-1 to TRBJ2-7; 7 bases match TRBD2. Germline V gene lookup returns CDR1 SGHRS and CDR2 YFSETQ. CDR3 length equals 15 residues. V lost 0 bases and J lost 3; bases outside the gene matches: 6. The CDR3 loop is CASSLGSGTGYEQYF. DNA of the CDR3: TGCGCCAGCAGCTTGGGCAGCGGGACCGGCTACGAGCAGTACTTC.

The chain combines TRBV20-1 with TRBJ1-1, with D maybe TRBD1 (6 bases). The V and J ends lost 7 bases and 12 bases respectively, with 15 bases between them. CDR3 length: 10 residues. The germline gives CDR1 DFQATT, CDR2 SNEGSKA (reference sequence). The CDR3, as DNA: TGCAGTGTCCTAGCACAGGGAACTTTCTTT. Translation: CSVLAQGTFF.

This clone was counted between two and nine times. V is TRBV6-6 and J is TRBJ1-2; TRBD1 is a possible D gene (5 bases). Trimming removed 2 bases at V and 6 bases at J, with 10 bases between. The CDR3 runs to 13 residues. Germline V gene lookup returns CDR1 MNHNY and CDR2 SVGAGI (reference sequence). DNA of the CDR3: TGTGCCAGCAGTTACCCGGGGGGGAATGGCTACACCTTC. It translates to CASSYPGGNGYTF.

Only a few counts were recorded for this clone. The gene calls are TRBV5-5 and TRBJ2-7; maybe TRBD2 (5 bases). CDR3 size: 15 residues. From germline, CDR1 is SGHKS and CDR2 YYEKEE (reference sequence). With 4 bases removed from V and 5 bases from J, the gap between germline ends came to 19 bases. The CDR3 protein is CASSVGNTRGDEQYF. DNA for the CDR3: TGTGCCAGCAGCGTCGGGAATACTAGAGGCGACGAGCAGTACTTC.